This T cell receptor (beta chain) appears in the sequencing data of a study of blood T cell repertoires in COVID-19. Looking at the study overall: The study drew acute and convalescent COVID-19 samples from the United States, Italy and Spain. The analysed material was cDNA or gDNA that came from T cells, B-cell-depleted T cells, or PBMCs.

As processed by the authors: Quantification of nucleated cells was approximated via reference gene primer amplification. Using immunoSEQ multiplex PCR, the repertoire was profiled, and TCRdb retains in-frame clones only, with some absent. V, J and clone size are taken as reported in that table, and D and trimming were inferred from the DNA itself. The table shows over 250,000 clones, with 91% occurring only once. V was shortened by 4 bases and J by 3 bases, with 21 bases between the two germline ends. The CDR3 consists of 17 residues. Germline CDR1 reads LGHNA; CDR2 reads YNFKEQ. A Seattle source enrolled patients during active infection and followed them longitudinally.

This chain joins TRBV4-2 and TRBJ1-1; D perhaps matches TRBD1 (5 bases). Sequenced: peripheral blood. This TCR came from a person under 35 with COVID-19, enrolled during active disease. CDR3 loop: CASSPTAGDAGHTEAFF. CDR3 DNA: TGTGCCAGCAGCCCGACGGCCGGGGATGCGGGACACACTGAAGCTTTCTTT.